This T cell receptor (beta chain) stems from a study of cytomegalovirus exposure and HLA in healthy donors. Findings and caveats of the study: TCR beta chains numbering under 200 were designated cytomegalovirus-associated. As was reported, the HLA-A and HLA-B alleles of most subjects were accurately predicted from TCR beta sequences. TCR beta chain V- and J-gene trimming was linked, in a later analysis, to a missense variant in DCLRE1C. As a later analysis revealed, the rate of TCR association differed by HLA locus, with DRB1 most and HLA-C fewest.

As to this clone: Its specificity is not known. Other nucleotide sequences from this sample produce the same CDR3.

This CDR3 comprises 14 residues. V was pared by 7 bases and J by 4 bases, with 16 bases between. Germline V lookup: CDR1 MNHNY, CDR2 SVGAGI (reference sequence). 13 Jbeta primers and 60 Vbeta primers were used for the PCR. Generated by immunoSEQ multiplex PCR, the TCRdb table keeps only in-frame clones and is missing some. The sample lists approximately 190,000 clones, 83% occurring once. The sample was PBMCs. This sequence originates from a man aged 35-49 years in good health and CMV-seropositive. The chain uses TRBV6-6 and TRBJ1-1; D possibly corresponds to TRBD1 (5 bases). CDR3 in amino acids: CASTARGGSTEAFF. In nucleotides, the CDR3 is TGTGCCAGCACCGCCCGGGGGGGTTCCACTGAAGCTTTCTTT.